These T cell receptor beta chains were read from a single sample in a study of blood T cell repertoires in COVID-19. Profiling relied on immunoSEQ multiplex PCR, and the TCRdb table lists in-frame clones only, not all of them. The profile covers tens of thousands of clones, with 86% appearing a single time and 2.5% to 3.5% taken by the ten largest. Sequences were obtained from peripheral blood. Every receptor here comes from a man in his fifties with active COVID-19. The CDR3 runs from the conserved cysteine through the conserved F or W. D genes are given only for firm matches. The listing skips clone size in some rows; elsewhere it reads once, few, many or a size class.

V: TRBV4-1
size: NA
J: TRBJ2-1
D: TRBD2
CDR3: CASSQVTSGIYNEQFF
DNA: TGCGCCAGCAGCCAAGTTACTAGCGGGATTTACAATGAGCAGTTCTTC

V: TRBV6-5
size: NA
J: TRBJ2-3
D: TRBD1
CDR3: CASRGTGGGDTQYF
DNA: TGTGCCAGCAGGGGGACAGGGGGAGGTGATACGCAGTATTTT

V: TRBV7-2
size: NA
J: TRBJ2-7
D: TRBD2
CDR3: CASSHGGVAYEQYF
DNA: TGTGCCAGCAGTCACGGGGGGGTCGCCTACGAGCAGTACTTC

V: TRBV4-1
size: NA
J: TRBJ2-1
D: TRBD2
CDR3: CASSPRGAGGDNEQFF
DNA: TGCGCCAGCAGCCCCAGAGGAGCGGGAGGCGACAATGAGCAGTTCTTC

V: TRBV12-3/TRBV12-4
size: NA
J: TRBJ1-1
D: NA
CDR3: CASSLDFEAFF
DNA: TGTGCCAGCAGTTTGGACTTTGAAGCTTTCTTT

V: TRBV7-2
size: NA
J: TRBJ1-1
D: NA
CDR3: CASSYSQGYTEAFF
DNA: TGTGCCAGCAGCTATTCGCAGGGATACACTGAAGCTTTCTTT

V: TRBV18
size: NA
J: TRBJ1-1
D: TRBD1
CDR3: CASSLSQGDTEAFF
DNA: TGTGCCAGCTCACTTTCACAGGGGGACACTGAAGCTTTCTTT

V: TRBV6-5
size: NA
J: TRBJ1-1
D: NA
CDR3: CASRTGTTQEAFF
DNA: TGTGCCAGCAGGACCGGGACAACCCAGGAAGCTTTCTTT

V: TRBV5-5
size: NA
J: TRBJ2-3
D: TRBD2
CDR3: CASSPRLAGSSTDTQYF
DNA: TGTGCCAGCAGCCCCCGGCTAGCGGGGTCTAGCACAGATACGCAGTATTTT

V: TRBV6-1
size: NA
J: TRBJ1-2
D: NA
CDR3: CASSETTTYGYTF
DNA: TGTGCCAGCAGTGAAACAACAACCTATGGCTACACCTTC

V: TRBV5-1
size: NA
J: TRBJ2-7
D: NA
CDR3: CASCKGDSRSYEQYF
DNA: TGCGCCAGCTGCAAAGGGGACTCCCGCTCCTACGAGCAGTACTTC

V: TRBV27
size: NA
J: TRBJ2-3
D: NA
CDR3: CASNPMDLTDTQYF
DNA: TGTGCCAGCAACCCGATGGACTTAACAGATACGCAGTATTTT

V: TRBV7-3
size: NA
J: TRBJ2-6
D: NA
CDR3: CASRTDSGANVLTF
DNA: TGTGCCAGCAGGACAGACTCTGGGGCCAACGTCCTGACTTTC

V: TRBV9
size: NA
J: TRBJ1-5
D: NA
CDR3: CASSETGQGQPQHF
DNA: TGTGCCAGCAGCGAAACAGGGCAAGGTCAGCCCCAGCATTTT

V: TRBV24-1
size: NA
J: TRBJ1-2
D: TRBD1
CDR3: CATSDLRRGRRRDYGYTF
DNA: TGTGCCACCAGTGATTTGAGGAGGGGGCGACGTAGGGACTATGGCTACACCTTC

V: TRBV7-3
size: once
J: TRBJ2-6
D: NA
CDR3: CASSGHHSGANVLTF
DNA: TGTGCCAGCAGCGGACACCACTCTGGGGCCAACGTCCTGACTTTC

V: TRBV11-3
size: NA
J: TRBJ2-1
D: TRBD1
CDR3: CASSPGQGDNEQFF
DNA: TGTGCCAGCAGCCCGGGACAGGGGGACAATGAGCAGTTCTTC

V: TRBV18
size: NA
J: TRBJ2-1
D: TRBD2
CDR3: CASSPSLASYNEQFF
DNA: TGTGCCAGCTCACCGTCACTAGCGTCCTACAATGAGCAGTTCTTC

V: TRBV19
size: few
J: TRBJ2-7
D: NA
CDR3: CASSIDPQGYEQYF
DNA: TGTGCCAGTAGTATAGATCCCCAGGGCTACGAGCAGTACTTC

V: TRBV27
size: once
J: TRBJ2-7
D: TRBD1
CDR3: CASSNTPRDSTEQYF
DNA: TGTGCCAGCAGCAACACGCCCAGGGACAGTACCGAGCAGTACTTC

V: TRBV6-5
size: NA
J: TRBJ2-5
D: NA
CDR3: CASSWPRGTAQETQYF
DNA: TGTGCCAGCAGTTGGCCCCGCGGGACAGCTCAAGAGACCCAGTACTTC

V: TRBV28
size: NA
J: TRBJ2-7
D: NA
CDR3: CASNGGHEQYF
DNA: TGTGCCAGCAACGGGGGACACGAGCAGTACTTC

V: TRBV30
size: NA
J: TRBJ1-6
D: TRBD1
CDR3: CAWAGQDNSPLHF
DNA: TGTGCCTGGGCGGGACAGGATAATTCACCCCTCCACTTT

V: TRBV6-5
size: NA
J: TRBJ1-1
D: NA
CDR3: CASKSSGIVPAFF
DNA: TGTGCCAGCAAATCATCAGGGATCGTTCCAGCTTTCTTT

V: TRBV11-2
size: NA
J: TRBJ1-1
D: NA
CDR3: CASRSQQNTEAFF
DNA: TGTGCCAGCAGATCACAGCAGAACACTGAAGCTTTCTTT

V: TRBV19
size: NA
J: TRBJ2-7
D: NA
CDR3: CASRPSYNSYEQYF
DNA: TGTGCCAGTAGACCGAGCTATAACTCCTACGAGCAGTACTTC

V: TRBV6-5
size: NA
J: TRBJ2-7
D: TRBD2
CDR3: CASSYSTSGTREQYF
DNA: TGTGCCAGCAGTTACTCGACTAGCGGAACACGCGAGCAGTACTTC

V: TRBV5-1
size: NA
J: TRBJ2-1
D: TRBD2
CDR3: CASSLTSGNNEQFF
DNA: TGCGCCAGCAGCCTGACTAGCGGGAACAATGAGCAGTTCTTC

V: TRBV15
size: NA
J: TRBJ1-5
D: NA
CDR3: CATSTRLDNQPQHF
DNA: TGTGCCACCAGCACGAGACTGGATAATCAGCCCCAGCATTTT

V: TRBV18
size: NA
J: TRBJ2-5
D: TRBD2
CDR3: CASSPPRGVQETQYF
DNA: TGTGCCAGCTCACCACCCCGGGGGGTCCAAGAGACCCAGTACTTC

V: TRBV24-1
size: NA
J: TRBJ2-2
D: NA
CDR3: CATSRRGEGGELFF
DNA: TGTGCCACCAGTCGGCGGGGCGAGGGCGGGGAGCTGTTTTTT

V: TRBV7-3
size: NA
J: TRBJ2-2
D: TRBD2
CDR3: CASSPSGGKDTGELFF
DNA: TGTGCCAGCAGCCCTAGCGGGGGGAAGGACACCGGGGAGCTGTTTTTT

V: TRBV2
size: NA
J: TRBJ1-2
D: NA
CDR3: CASSEGPQTAGYTF
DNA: TGTGCCAGCAGTGAAGGCCCCCAGACAGCCGGCTACACCTTC

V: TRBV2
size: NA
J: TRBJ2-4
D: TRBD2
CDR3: CATGREGAGNIQYF
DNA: TGTGCCACCGGCAGGGAGGGAGCGGGAAACATTCAGTACTTC

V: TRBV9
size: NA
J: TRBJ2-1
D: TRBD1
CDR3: CASTTGQPNNEQFF
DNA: TGTGCCAGCACCACGGGACAGCCGAACAATGAGCAGTTCTTC

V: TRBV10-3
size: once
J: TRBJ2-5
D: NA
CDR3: CAISESAPVQAETQYF
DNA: TGTGCCATCAGTGAGTCGGCCCCGGTCCAGGCGGAGACCCAGTACTTC

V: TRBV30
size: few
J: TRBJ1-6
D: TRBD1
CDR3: CAWSGDRNSPLHF
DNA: TGTGCCTGGAGTGGGGACAGGAATTCACCCCTCCACTTT

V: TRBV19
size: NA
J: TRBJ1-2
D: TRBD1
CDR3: CASSIATPGGSGYTF
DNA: TGTGCCAGTAGTATAGCAACGCCAGGGGGTTCTGGCTACACCTTC

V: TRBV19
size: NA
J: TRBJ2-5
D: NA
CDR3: CASSTGNRETQYF
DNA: TGTGCCAGTAGTACAGGGAACCGAGAGACCCAGTACTTC

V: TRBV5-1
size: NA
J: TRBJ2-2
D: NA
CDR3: CASSLDAGRNTGELFF
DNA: TGCGCCAGCAGCTTGGATGCGGGCAGGAACACCGGGGAGCTGTTTTTT

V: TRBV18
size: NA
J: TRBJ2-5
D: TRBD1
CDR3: CASSPHRGQKETQYF
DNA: TGTGCCAGCTCACCCCACAGGGGTCAGAAAGAGACCCAGTACTTC

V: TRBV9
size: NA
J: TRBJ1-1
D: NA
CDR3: CASSMGGNDEAFF
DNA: TGTGCCAGCAGCATGGGGGGGAACGATGAAGCTTTCTTT

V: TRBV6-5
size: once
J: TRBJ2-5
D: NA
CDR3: CASGGTGDQETQYF
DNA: TGTGCCAGCGGGGGGACCGGGGACCAAGAGACCCAGTACTTC

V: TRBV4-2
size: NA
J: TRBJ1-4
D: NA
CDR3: CASSTPGMVNEKLFF
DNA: TGTGCCAGCAGCACTCCAGGGATGGTTAATGAAAAACTGTTTTTT

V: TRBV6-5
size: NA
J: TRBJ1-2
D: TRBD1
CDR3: CASSDRAGSNYGYTF
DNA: TGTGCCAGCAGCGACAGGGCAGGATCTAACTATGGCTACACCTTC

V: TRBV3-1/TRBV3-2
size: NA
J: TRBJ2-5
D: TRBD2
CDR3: CASTPLSAGMKTQYF
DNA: TGTGCCAGCACCCCTTTATCAGCGGGAATGAAGACCCAGTACTTC

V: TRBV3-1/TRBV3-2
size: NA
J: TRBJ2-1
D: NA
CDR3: CASSQGGTIYNEQFF
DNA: TGTGCCAGCAGCCAAGGCGGGACGATCTACAATGAGCAGTTCTTC

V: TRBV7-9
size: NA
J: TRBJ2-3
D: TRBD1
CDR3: CASSTNRDRGTDTQYF
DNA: TGTGCCAGCAGCACAAACCGGGACAGAGGCACAGATACGCAGTATTTT

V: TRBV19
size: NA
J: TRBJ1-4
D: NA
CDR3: CASIKNEKLFF
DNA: TGTGCCAGTATAAAAAATGAAAAACTGTTTTTT

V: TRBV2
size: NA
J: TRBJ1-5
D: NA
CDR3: CASKDREGQPQHF
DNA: TGTGCCAGCAAAGATAGGGAGGGTCAGCCCCAGCATTTT

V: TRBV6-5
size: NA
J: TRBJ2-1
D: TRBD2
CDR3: CASSRLAGGNEQFF
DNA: TGTGCCAGCAGCCGACTAGCGGGGGGCAATGAGCAGTTCTTC

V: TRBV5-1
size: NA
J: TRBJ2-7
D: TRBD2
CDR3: CASSPGVAGLYEQYF
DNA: TGCGCCAGCAGCCCCGGGGTAGCGGGGCTATACGAGCAGTACTTC

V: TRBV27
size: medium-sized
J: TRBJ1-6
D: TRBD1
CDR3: CASSLDRVGSPLHF
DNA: TGTGCCAGCAGTTTAGACAGGGTTGGTTCACCCCTCCACTTT

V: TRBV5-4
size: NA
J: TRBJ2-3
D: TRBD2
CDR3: CASSRGTSGYTDTQYF
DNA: TGTGCCAGCAGCCGCGGGACTAGCGGGTACACAGATACGCAGTATTTT